This is a list of T cell receptor beta chains from one sample in a study of T cells in Graves' hyperthyroidism and ophthalmopathy. Each CDR3 protein is one row after TCRdb ran MiXCR on the multiplex PCR reads. The data hold approximately 95,000 distinct CDR3 sequences, with approximately 42% observed a single time. Sequenced: peripheral blood or thyroid tissue (not recorded which). These receptors all come from a woman under 40 with Graves' hyperthyroidism. Both conserved end residues are trimmed from each CDR3.

TRBV29-1	TRBJ2-5	SVVLAGETQY
TRBV2	TRBJ2-5	ASSVDRGGETQY
TRBV7-9	TRBJ2-7	ASSQGTSGTYEQY
TRBV12-3/TRBV12-4	TRBJ1-3	ASSGSGRAGNTIY
TRBV9	TRBJ1-3	ASSPQDRVRSGNTIY
TRBV4-2	TRBJ1-1	ASSQGDTETNTEAF
TRBV7-8	TRBJ2-5	ASSFGTANQETQY
TRBV28	TRBJ2-7	AIRDSIYEQY
TRBV7-2	TRBJ1-6	ASSLGGGSSSSYNSPLH
TRBV10-1	TRBJ1-4	ASSATSGSASEKLF
TRBV5-1	TRBJ2-5	ASSPGLAGWGETQY
TRBV4-1	TRBJ2-6	ASSSRLAPGANVLT
TRBV10-2	TRBJ2-7	ASSESGGTCEQY
TRBV5-1	TRBJ2-2	ASSADRNTGELF
TRBV2	TRBJ1-2	ASSESQGSFWGYT
TRBV24-1	TRBJ2-5	ATSPGLADLYQETQY
TRBV12-3/TRBV12-4	TRBJ1-3	ASSLPGLASGYTIY
TRBV7-6	TRBJ1-4	ASSLEVSTNEKLF
TRBV20-1	TRBJ1-5	SASSLWADSNQPQH
TRBV28	TRBJ2-5	ASSFATSRGETQY
TRBV20-1	TRBJ2-5	SASLTSGRKETQY
TRBV12-5	TRBJ2-5	ASATGLAGSGETQY
TRBV4-1	TRBJ1-2	ASSPGQSPGYT
TRBV12-3/TRBV12-4	TRBJ2-7	ASSFGRTYEQY
TRBV15	TRBJ2-3	ATSRGRGSSTDTQY
TRBV10-3	TRBJ1-5	ATQNRGSNQPQH
TRBV24-1	TRBJ2-7	ATSEAGTSIYEQY
TRBV20-1	TRBJ1-1	SARGESEAF
TRBV7-9	TRBJ2-3	ASSLGLAGTDTQY
TRBV4-2	TRBJ2-6	ASSQDRPSRSGANVLT
TRBV20-1	TRBJ1-6	SANTRRGPPLH
TRBV20-1	TRBJ2-7	SARSASSGPWEQY
TRBV29-1	TRBJ2-6	SVDVGANVLT
TRBV20-1	TRBJ1-2	SARDHDRGHYYGYT
TRBV6-7	TRBJ1-6	ASSSDIGYYNSPLH
TRBV7-6	TRBJ2-7	ASSFAGPSGNRYEQY
TRBV7-2	TRBJ2-5	ASSQGTSGMAQY
TRBV7-3	TRBJ2-5	ASSLTGGRALETQY
TRBV2	TRBJ1-4	ASSLSTGEKLF
TRBV2	TRBJ2-5	ASSESQGGETRY
TRBV5-1	TRBJ1-1	ASSLKTGTLTTEAF
TRBV6-5	TRBJ2-7	ASSSLGVGEQY
TRBV7-6	TRBJ2-3	ASSLGPQTTDTQY
TRBV4-1	TRBJ1-2	ASSQDERIFGYT
TRBV7-6	TRBJ2-3	ASSLDWGGTDTQY
TRBV12-3/TRBV12-4	TRBJ1-2	ASSLLARGYGYT
TRBV7-9	TRBJ1-1	ASRLVGGRTEAF
TRBV2	TRBJ1-5	ASSAGQAIYQPQH
TRBV24-1	TRBJ2-7	ASSHRLAGVEQY
TRBV15	TRBJ1-1	ATRWTGGNTEAF
TRBV10-2	TRBJ1-2	ASSVWGYNGYT
TRBV5-6	TRBJ2-5	ASSPGLAGGETQY
TRBV10-3	TRBJ1-2	ATGDRLYGYT